This entry concerns a single T cell receptor beta chain. The antigen is not known. These data belong to a study of early T cells in non-severe SARS-CoV-2 infection. Overall study: Sequenced material consisted of bulk RNA (from unsorted whole blood), and chains were unpaired.

Unique molecular identifier tags were affixed to discrete cDNA molecules. TCRdb recomputed calls from the 5' RACE reads with MiXCR, one row per CDR3 protein. The repertoire includes around 58,000 distinct CDR3 sequences, 15% of them detected once, and 8% to 10% sits in the top ten. Trimming took 2 bases from V and 2 from J, leaving 11 bases between them. Germline CDR1 reads SGHAT; CDR2 reads FQNNGV. CDR3 length: 15 amino acids. Notes on the study in general: A preference for anti-spike CD8 responses marked VDJdb matching, which missed private and CD4 specificities.

This TCR was recovered from an adult who was a healthcare worker with PCR-confirmed SARS-CoV-2 infection or an uninfected control (not recorded which). The specimen comprised whole blood, sampled at baseline. This rearrangement joins TRBV11-2 to TRBJ2-3, with D possibly TRBD2 on 6 matching bases. CDR3 residues: CASSLRAGTTDTQYF. DNA of the CDR3: TGTGCCAGCAGCTTACGGGCGGGAACCACAGATACGCAGTATTTT.